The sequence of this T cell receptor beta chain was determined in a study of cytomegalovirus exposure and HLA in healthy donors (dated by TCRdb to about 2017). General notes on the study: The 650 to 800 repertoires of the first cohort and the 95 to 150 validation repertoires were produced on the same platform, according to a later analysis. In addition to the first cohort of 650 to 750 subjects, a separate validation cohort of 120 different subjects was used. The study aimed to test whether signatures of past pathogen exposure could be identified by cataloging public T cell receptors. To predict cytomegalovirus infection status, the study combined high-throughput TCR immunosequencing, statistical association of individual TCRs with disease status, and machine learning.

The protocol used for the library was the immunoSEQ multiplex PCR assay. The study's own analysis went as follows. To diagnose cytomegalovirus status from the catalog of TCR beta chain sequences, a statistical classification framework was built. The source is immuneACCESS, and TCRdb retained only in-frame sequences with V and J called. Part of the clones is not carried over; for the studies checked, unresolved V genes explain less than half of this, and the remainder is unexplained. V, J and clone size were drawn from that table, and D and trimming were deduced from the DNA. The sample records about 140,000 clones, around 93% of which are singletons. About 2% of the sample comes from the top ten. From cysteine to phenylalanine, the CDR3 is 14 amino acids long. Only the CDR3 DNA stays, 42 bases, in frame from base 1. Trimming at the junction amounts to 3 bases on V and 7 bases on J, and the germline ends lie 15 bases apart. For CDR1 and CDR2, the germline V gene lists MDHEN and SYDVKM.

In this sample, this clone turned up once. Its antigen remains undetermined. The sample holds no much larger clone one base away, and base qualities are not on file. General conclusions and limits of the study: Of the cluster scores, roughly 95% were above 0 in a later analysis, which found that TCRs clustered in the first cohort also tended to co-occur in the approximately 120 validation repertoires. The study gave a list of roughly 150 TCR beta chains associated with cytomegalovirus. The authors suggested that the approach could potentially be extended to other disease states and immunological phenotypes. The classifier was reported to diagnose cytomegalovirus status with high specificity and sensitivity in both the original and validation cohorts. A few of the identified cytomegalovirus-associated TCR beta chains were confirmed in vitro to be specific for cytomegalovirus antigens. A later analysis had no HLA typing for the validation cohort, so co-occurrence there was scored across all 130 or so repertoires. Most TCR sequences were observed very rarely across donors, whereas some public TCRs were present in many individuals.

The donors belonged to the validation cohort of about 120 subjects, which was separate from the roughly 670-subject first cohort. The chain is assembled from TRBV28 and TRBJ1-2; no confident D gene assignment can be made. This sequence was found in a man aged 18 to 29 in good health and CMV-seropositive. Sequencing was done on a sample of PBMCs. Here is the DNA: TGTGCCAGCAGTTTCCGCGAGGGTATCGGTGGCTACACCTTC. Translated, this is CASSFREGIGGYTF.